This TCR beta chain was obtained from a study of blood T cell repertoires in COVID-19. For the study at large: Sample material is recorded as cDNA or gDNA derived from T cells, B-cell-depleted T cells, or PBMCs.

Recruitment covered under 25 US areas and drew participants whose ages spanned roughly 18 to 100 years. Per the original data handling: Amplification with reference gene primers provided the estimates of nucleated cell counts. Generated by immunoSEQ multiplex PCR, the TCRdb table keeps only in-frame clones and is missing some. V and J calls plus clone size are reproduced from that table; the DNA served to infer D and trimming. The sample lists around 340,000 clones; around nine tenths were seen once. Source material: PBMCs or T cells enriched from blood (not recorded which). This TCR was recovered from a woman in her 30s who had been exposed to COVID-19.

CDR3 DNA sequence: TGTGCCAGCACCCTAGGGGACAGCACTGTGGGGTACACTGAAGCTTTCTTT. This codes for CASTLGDSTVGYTEAFF. The chain joins TRBV9 to TRBJ1-1, with 7 bases identical to TRBD1. The V segment lost 6 bases and the J segment 3 bases; nucleotides outside the gene matches: 17. Germline loops: CDR1 SGDLS, CDR2 YYNGEE. This CDR3 is 17 amino acids long. The full variable domain, its missing parts supplied by reference TRBV9 and TRBJ1-1, is DSGVTQTPKHLITATGQRVTLRCSPRSGDLSVYWYQQSLDQGLQFLIQYYNGEERAKGNILERFSAQQFPDLHSELNLSSLELGDSALYFCASTLGDSTVGYTEAFFGQGTRLTVV.